The clone carrying this T cell receptor beta chain was counted many times. The antigen remains undetermined. Conversion of TCR transcripts into cDNA relied on 5'RACE template switching, which added a universal primer site and UMIs. TCRdb processed the 5' RACE reads anew with MiXCR; each CDR3 protein has one entry. Of about 160,000 distinct CDR3 sequences listed, about 7% are singletons. The record originates from a study of T cells after yellow fever vaccination. CDR1 is SQVTM and CDR2 is ANQGSEA in the germline V gene. The V end was cut by 0 bases, the J end by 9 bases, with 14 bases between. The length of the CDR3 is 13 residues. Study results and caveats: The booster response re-showed most primary clones: around 97% CD4, more than 80% CD8.

V usage is TRBV29-1 and J usage is TRBJ1-1, with D unresolved. Source: CD4+ T cells sorted from PBMCs, taken 4 to 6 days after the first yellow fever vaccination. This receptor was identified in a young man who received the YFV17D yellow fever vaccine. For the CDR3, the DNA is TGCAGCGTTGAAGACCCCCGACTAGGTAAAGCTTTCTTT. Translation: CSVEDPRLGKAFF.